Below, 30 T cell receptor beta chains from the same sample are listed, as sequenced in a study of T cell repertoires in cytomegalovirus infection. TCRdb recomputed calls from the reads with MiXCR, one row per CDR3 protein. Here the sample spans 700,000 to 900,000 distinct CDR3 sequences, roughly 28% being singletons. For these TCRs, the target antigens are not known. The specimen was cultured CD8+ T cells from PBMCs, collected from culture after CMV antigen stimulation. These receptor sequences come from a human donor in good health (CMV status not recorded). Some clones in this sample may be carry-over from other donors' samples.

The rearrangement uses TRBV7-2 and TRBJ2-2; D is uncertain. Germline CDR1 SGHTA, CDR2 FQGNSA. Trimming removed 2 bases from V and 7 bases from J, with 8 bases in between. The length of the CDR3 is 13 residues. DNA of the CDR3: TGTGCCAGCAGCTTAAAAATGATCGGGGAGCTGTTTTTT. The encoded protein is CASSLKMIGELFF.

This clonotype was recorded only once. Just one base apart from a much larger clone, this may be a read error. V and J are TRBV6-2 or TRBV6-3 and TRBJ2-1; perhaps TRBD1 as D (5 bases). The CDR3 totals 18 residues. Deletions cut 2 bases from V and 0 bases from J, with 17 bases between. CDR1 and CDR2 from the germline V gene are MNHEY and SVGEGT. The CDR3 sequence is CASSYEEKGQTSYNEQFF. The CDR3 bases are TGTGCCAGCAGTTACGAGGAGAAAGGACAAACCTCCTACAATGAGCAGTTCTTC.

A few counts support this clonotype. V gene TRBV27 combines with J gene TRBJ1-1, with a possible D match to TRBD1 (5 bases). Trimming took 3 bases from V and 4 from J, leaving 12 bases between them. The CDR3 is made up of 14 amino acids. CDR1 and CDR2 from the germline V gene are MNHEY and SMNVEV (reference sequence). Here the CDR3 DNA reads TGTGCCAGCAGTTTTAAGGGGAGTAGCACTGAAGCTTTCTTT. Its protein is CASSFKGSSTEAFF.

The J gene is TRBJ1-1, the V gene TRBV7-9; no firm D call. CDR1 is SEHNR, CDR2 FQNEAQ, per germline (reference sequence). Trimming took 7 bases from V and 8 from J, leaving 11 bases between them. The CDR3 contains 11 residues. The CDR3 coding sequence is TGTGCCAGCACCCGACGGATAGAAGCTTTCTTT. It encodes CASTRRIEAFF.

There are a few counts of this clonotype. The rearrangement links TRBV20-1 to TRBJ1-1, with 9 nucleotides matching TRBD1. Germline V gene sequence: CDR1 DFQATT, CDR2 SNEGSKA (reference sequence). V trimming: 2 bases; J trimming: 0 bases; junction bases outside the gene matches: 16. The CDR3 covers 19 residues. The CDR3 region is CSARIGQGSYSLMNTEAFF. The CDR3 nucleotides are TGCAGTGCTAGAATTGGACAGGGGAGCTATAGCCTCATGAACACTGAAGCTTTCTTT.

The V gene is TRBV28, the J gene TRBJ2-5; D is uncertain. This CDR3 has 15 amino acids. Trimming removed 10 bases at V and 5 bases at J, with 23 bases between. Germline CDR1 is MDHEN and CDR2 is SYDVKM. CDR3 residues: CATFSRLVFPETQYF. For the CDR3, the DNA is TGTGCCACCTTTAGTCGGCTAGTGTTTCCTGAGACCCAGTACTTC.

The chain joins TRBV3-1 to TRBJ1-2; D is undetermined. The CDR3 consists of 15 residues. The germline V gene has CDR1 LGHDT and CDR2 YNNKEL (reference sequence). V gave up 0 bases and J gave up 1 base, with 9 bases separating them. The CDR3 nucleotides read TGTGCCAGCAGCCAAGATTTTGGCCTTAACTATGGCTACACCTTC. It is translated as CASSQDFGLNYGYTF.

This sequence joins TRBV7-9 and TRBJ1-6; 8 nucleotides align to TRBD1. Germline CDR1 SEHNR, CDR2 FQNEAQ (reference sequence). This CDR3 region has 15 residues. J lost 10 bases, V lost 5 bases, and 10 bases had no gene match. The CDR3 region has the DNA TGTGCCAGCAGCCCGGACAGGGCGGTAGGGTCACCCCTCCACTTT. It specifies CASSPDRAVGSPLHF.

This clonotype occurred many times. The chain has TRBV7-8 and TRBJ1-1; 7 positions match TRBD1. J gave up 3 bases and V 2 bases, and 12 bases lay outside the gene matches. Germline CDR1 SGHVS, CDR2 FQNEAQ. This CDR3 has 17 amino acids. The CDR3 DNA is TGTGCCAGCAGCTTACCAGGAGACAGGGTGAGGGACACTGAAGCTTTCTTT. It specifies CASSLPGDRVRDTEAFF.

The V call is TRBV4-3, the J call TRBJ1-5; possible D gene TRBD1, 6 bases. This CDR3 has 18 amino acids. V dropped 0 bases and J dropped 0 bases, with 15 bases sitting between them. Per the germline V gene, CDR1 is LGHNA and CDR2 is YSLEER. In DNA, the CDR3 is TGCGCCAGCAGCCAAGATATTGTCGGGGGCGGTAGCAATCAGCCCCAGCATTTT. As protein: CASSQDIVGGGSNQPQHF.

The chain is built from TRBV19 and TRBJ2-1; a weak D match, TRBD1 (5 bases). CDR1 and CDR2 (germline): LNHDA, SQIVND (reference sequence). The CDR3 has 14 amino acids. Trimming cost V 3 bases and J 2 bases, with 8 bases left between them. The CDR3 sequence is CASSIDSAYNEQFF. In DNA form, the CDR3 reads TGTGCCAGTAGTATCGACAGTGCCTACAATGAGCAGTTCTTC.

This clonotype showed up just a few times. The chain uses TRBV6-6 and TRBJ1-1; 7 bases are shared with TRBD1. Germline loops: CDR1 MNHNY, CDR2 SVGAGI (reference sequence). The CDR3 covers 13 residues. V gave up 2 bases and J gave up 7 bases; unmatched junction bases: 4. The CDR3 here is CASSYTRGDEAFF. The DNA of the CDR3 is TGTGCCAGCAGTTACACCAGGGGGGATGAAGCTTTCTTT.

The CDR3: CASNSAGGQETQYF. The CDR3 nucleotides are TGTGCCAGCAACTCAGCGGGGGGGCAAGAGACCCAGTACTTC. The chain is built from TRBV7-6 and TRBJ2-5, with 10 positions matching TRBD2. The CDR3 has 14 amino acids. Germline CDR1 and CDR2: SGHVS and FNYEAQ. V shed 7 bases, J shed 2 bases, and the junction held 4 bases outside the gene matches. The variable domain in full, completed from reference TRBV7-6 and TRBJ2-5, reads GAGVSQSPRYKVTKRGQDVALRCDPISGHVSLYWYRQALGQGPEFLTYFNYEAQQDKSGLPNDRFSAERPEGSISTLTIQRTEQRDSAMYRCASNSAGGQETQYFGPGTRLLVL.

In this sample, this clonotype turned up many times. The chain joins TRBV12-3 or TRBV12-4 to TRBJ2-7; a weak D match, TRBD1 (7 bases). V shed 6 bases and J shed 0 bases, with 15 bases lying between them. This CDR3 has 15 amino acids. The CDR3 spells CASSPGGSSSYEQYV. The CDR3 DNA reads TGTGCCAGCAGCCCAGGGGGGTCGAGCTCCTACGAGCAGTACGTC.

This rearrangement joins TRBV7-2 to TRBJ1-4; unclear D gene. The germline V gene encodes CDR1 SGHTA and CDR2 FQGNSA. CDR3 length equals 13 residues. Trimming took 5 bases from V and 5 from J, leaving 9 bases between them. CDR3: CASSLGWNEKLFF. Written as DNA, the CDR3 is TGTGCCAGCAGCCTTGGGTGGAATGAAAAACTGTTTTTT.

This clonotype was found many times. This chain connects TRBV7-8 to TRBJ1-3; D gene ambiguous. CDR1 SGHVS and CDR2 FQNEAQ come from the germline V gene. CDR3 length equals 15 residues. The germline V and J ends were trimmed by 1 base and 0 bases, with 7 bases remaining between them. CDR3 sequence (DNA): TGTGCCAGCAGCTTAGGGGTAGACTCTGGAAACACCATATATTTT. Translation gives CASSLGVDSGNTIYF.

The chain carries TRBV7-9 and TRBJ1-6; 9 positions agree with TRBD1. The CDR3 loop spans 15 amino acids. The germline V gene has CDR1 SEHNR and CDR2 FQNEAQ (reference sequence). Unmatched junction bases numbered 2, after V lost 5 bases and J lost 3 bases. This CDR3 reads CASSVDRGYNSPLHF. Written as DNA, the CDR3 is TGTGCCAGCAGCGTGGACAGGGGCTATAATTCACCCCTCCACTTT. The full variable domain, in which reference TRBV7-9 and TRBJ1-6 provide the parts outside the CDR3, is DTGVSQNPRHKITKRGQNVTFRCDPISEHNRLYWYRQTLGQGPEFLTYFQNEAQLEKSRLLSDRFSAERPKGSFSTLEIQRTEQGDSAMYLCASSVDRGYNSPLHFGNGTRLTVT.

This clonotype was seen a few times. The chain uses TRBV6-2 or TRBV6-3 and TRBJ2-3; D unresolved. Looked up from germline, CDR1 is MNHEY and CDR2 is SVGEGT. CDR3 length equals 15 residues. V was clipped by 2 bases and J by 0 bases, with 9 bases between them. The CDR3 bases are TGTGCCAGCAGTTACCGGCAGGCTAGCACAGATACGCAGTATTTT. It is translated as CASSYRQASTDTQYF.

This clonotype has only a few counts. The DNA for the CDR3 is TGTGCCAGCAGTTACCAAACAGGGACAGTAGGCACTGAAGCTTTCTTT. It codes for CASSYQTGTVGTEAFF. The chain couples TRBV6-5 to TRBJ1-1, with 7 bases matching TRBD1. The length of the CDR3 is 16 residues. V shed 2 bases and J 4 bases; nucleotides not matched to a gene: 10. In germline, CDR1 is MNHEY, CDR2 SVGAGI.

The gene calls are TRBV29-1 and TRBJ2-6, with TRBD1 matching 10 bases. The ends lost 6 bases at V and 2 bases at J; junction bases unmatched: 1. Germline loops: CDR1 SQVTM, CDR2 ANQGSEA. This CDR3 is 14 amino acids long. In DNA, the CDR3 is TGCAGCGTGACAGGGGGCGCTGGGGCCAACGTCCTGACTTTC. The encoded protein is CSVTGGAGANVLTF.

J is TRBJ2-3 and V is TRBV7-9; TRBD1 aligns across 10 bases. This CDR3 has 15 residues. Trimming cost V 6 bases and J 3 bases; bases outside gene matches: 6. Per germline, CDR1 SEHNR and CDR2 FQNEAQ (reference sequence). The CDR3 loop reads CASRGQGPPTDTQYF. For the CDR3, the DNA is TGTGCCAGCAGGGGACAGGGGCCTCCGACAGATACGCAGTATTTT.

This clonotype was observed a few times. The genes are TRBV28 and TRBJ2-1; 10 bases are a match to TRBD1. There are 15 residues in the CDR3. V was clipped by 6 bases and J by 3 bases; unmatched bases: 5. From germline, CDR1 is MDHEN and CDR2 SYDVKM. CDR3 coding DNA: TGTGCCAGCAGACCGACAGGGGGCAACTACAATGAGCAGTTCTTC. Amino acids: CASRPTGGNYNEQFF.

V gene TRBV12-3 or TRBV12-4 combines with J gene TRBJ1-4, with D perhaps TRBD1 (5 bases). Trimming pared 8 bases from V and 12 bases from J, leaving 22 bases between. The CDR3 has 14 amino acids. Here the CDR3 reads CASGKRGILRELFF. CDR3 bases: TGTGCCAGCGGGAAAAGGGGAATTCTACGGGAACTGTTTTTT.

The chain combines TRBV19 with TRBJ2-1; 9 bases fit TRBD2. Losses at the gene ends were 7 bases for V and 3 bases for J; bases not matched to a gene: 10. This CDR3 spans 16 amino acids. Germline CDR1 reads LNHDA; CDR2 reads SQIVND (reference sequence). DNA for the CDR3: TGTGCCAGTACCCGCATAGCGGGGGCCTACTACAATGAGCAGTTCTTC. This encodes CASTRIAGAYYNEQFF.

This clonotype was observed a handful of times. CDR3 sequence: CASSLVQVYGYTF. Here the CDR3 DNA reads TGTGCCAGCAGCTTAGTCCAGGTTTATGGCTACACCTTC. V usage is TRBV7-9 and J usage is TRBJ1-2; no clear D. The CDR3 has 13 residues. Germline V CDR1 and CDR2: SEHNR, FQNEAQ (reference sequence). V lost 1 base to trimming and J lost 5 bases, with 8 bases between them.

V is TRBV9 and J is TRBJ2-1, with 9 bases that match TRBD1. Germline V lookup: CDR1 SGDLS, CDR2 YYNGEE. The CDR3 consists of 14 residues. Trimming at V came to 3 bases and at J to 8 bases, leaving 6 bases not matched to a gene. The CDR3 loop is CASSAGQGNYEQFF. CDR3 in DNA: TGTGCCAGCAGCGCGGGACAGGGAAACTATGAGCAGTTCTTC.

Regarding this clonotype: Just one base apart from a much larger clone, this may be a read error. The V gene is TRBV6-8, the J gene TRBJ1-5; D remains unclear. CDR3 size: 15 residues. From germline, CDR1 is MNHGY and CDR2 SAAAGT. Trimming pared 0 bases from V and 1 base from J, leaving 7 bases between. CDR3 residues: CASSYSHYSNQPQHF. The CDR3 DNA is TGTGCCAGCAGTTACTCGCACTACAGCAATCAGCCCCAGCATTTT.

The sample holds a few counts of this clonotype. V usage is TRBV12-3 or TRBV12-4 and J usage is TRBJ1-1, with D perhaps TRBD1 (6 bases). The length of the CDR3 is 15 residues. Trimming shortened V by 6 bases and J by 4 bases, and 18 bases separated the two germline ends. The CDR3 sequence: CASSQEGVRSTEAFF. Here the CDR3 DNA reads TGTGCCAGCAGCCAAGAGGGGGTTCGGTCCACTGAAGCTTTCTTT.

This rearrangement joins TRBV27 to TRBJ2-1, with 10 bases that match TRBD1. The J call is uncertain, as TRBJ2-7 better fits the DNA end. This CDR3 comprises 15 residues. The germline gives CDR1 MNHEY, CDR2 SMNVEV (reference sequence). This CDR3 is CASSLIGTGVNEQYF. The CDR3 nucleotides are TGTGCCAGCAGTTTGATAGGGACAGGGGTAAATGAGCAGTACTTC.

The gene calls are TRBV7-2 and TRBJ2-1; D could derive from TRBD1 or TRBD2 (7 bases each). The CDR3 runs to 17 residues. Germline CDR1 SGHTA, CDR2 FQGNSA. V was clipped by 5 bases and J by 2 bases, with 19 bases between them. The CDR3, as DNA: TGTGCCAGCAGCCGAAAGGGGGCGGGGGAAACCTACAATGAGCAGTTCTTC. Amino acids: CASSRKGAGETYNEQFF. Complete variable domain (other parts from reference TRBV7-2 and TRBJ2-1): GAGVSQSPSNKVTEKGKDVELRCDPISGHTALYWYRQSLGQGLEFLIYFQGNSAPDKSGLPSDRFSAERTGGSVSTLTIQRTQQEDSAVYLCASSRKGAGETYNEQFFGPGTRLTVL.